This entry is about one T cell receptor (beta chain). The CDR3 end falls 3 residues outside the read, so it is completed with the germline J gene. V gave up 0 bases and J gave up 3 bases, with 9 bases separating them. Looked up from germline, CDR1 is SGHRS and CDR2 is YFSETQ. The CDR3 sequence is 15 residues long. Assay used: immunoSEQ multiplex PCR; TCRdb lists only in-frame clones, some missing. The table for this sample gives some 52,000 clones. CD4+CD25+CD127- Tregs, CD4+CD25- non-Tregs, CD4 and CD8 cells were sorted. The sample originates from a study of Tregs in tolerant kidney transplant recipients.

This chain uses TRBV5-1 with TRBJ2-2; weak D call: TRBD2 (6 bases). The sequenced sample was CD4+ T cells from blood, obtained before the transplant. The sequence was collected from a human donor who received a combined kidney and bone marrow transplant. CDR3 bases read: TGCGCCAGCAGCTTGGGCGCTAGCGACACCGGGGAG. It is translated as CASSLGASDTGE. The CDR3 in its entirety is CASSLGASDTGELFF.